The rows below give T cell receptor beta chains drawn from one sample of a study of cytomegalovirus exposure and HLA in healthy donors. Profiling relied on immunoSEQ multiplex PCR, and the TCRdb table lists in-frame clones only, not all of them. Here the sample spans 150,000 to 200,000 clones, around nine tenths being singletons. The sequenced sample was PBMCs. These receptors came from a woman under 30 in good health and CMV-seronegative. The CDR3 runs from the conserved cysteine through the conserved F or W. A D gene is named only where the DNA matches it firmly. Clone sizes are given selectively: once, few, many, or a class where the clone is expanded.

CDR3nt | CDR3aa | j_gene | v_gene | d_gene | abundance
TGTGCCAGCTCACCTAGGTCGAATAGCGGAGAGACCCAGTACTTC | CASSPRSNSGETQYF | TRBJ2-5 | TRBV18 | . | .
TGTGCCAGCAGCGTACGTATGAACACTGAAGCTTTCTTT | CASSVRMNTEAFF | TRBJ1-1 | TRBV9 | . | .
TGTGCCAGTAGTATGGACAGACGAGTCATTGAGAACTATGGCTACACCTTC | CASSMDRRVIENYGYTF | TRBJ1-2 | TRBV19 | . | .
TGTGCCAGCGGTGGAGTGAGGCTCGAGCAGTACTTC | CASGGVRLEQYF | TRBJ2-7 | TRBV6-1 | . | .
TGTACCAGCAGCTTTGAGAAACAGACCCGCAATGAGCAGTTCTTC | CTSSFEKQTRNEQFF | TRBJ2-1 | TRBV7-2 | . | .
TGTGCCAGCAGCAGACTAGAGGTTGCGGATACGCAGTATTTT | CASSRLEVADTQYF | TRBJ2-3 | TRBV9 | . | .
TGTGCCATCAGGGACTCTGCAGGGAACACTGAAGCTTTCTTT | CAIRDSAGNTEAFF | TRBJ1-1 | TRBV10-3 | . | .
TGTGCCACGTCGGACAGGGGGGCTAATTCACCCCTCCACTTT | CATSDRGANSPLHF | TRBJ1-6 | TRBV6-4 | TRBD1 | .
TGCAGCCCCTCAGGGGTAACGGGGACTGAAGCTTTCTTT | CSPSGVTGTEAFF | TRBJ1-1 | TRBV29-1 | . | once
TGTGCCAGCAGCGTAGGAGGACTAGGAGGCCCTGAGCAGTTCTTC | CASSVGGLGGPEQFF | TRBJ2-1 | TRBV9 | TRBD2 | .
TGTGCCAGCAGGCCCTCGGTGGGCTATGAGCAGTTCTTC | CASRPSVGYEQFF | TRBJ2-1 | TRBV6-6 | . | .
TGCGCCAGCAGCTTGGAGGGAGAAGCTGGAAACACCATATATTTT | CASSLEGEAGNTIYF | TRBJ1-3 | TRBV5-1 | . | .
TGCGCCAGCAGCCAGCTCTTAGCGGGAGGGGGGTCCAATGAGCAGTTCTTC | CASSQLLAGGGSNEQFF | TRBJ2-1 | TRBV4-3 | TRBD2 | .
TGTGCCAGCAGCCCGGTTCCGTCGGGGTCCTACGAGCAGTACTTC | CASSPVPSGSYEQYF | TRBJ2-7 | TRBV7-8 | . | .
TGTGCCAGCAGCTCACTAGCGGGGGTAGATACGCAGTATTTT | CASSSLAGVDTQYF | TRBJ2-3 | TRBV13 | TRBD2 | .
TGTGCCAGCTCACCACTTCCCCTAGCGGGGGGGCGAGATACGCAGTATTTT | CASSPLPLAGGRDTQYF | TRBJ2-3 | TRBV18 | TRBD2 | .